This T cell receptor (beta chain) was retrieved from a study of OX40 agonist ivuxolimab in advanced cancers. About the full investigation: Ivuxolimab was a fully human IgG2 agonistic monoclonal antibody targeting the costimulatory receptor OX40 (CD134). Intravenous ivuxolimab was administered to patients every 2 weeks at six dose levels: 0.01, 0.1, 0.3, 1.5, 3 and 10 mg/kg. Of the approximately 50 patients in dose escalation, approximately 20 had hepatocellular carcinoma, roughly 15 had melanoma, 9 had renal cell carcinoma and 9 had head and neck cancer. In the dose-escalation cohort, roughly 80% of patients were male, and the mean age was approximately 64 years, with a range of about 20 to 79. Prior anti-PD-1, anti-PD-L1 or anti-CTLA-4 therapy was permitted, and about 40% of dose-escalation patients had received checkpoint inhibitors. Partial responses occurred in three dose-escalation patients, of whom one had hepatocellular carcinoma and two had cutaneous melanoma. The point of sequencing TCRbeta in the periphery was to test whether ivuxolimab changed TCR sequence diversity and drove clonal T-cell expansion. The monotherapy dose-escalation portion (N ≈ 52 patients) of the phase I ivuxolimab trial is reported in the paper. The study at large found these results: Low levels of normalized T-cell clonal expansion were also seen in some patients who did not respond. Antigen specificity was not determined for the clonally expanded peripheral T cells. At doses from 0.1 to 3.0 mg/kg, clonal expansion was seen in both CD4+ and CD8+ blood T cells between baseline and week 6. In the 0.1-3.0 mg/kg groups, partial responders had among the lowest normalized peripheral clonal expansion, particularly in CD8+ T cells. On average, CD8+ T cells showed more expanded clones than CD4+ T cells after ivuxolimab.

Regarding this clone: Its antigen is still unknown. Qualities for individual bases were not recorded, and no much larger clone is one base off.

To sequence the TCRbeta CDR3 region, genomic DNA was isolated from the sorted cells. The immunoSEQ Assay was used to sequence the TCRbeta CDR3 regions. TCRdb mirrors the immuneACCESS table, restricted to in-frame sequences. Some clones are absent from its copies; in checked studies, under half trace to an unresolved V gene, and the reason for the others is unknown. Counted in this sample were about 97,000 clones; about 86% of them appeared once. The top ten clones comprise around 5.5% of the sample. Patients with a history of autoimmune disease or receiving systemic immunosuppression were excluded from the trial. Peripheral blood for TCR sequencing was drawn from every dose cohort at baseline, at cycle 4 day 1 and at cycle 7 day 1. Samples were obtained from an open-label, multicenter, first-in-human phase I dose-escalation trial of ivuxolimab. Adults with locally advanced or metastatic melanoma, renal cell, hepatocellular, or head and neck squamous cell carcinoma were enrolled in the trial. Before TCR sequencing, CD4+ T cells and CD8+ T cells were sorted from peripheral blood as separate populations.

Measured from the cysteine to the phenylalanine, the CDR3 is 13 residues long. CDR3 DNA is the only sequence kept; it has 39 bases, read in frame from the first base. The junction carries 10 bases between V and J, which are trimmed by 2 bases and 5 bases respectively. The germline V gene gives CDR1 as MNHEY and CDR2 as SVGAGI. The source material was CD4+ or CD8+ T cells sorted from blood, sampled in a trial of the OX40 agonist ivuxolimab. The clonotype comes from an adult with an advanced solid tumor such as melanoma, head and neck, liver or kidney cancer. The chain employs TRBV6-5 and TRBJ2-7, with the D segment identity uncertain. The DNA sequence is TGTGCCAGCAGTTACCAGACTCGTAACGAGCAGTACTTC. The encoded protein is CASSYQTRNEQYF.